A selection of T cell receptor beta chains follows, all from one sample in a study of CD8 T cells in ankylosing spondylitis. TCRdb reprocessed the 5' RACE reads with MiXCR, giving one entry per CDR3 protein. This table holds roughly 490,000 distinct CDR3 sequences, roughly 5% found once. The sample taken for sequencing was blood, either unsorted or a sorted T cell fraction (not recorded which). The receptors here all came from a male donor with ankylosing spondylitis. The CDR3 runs from the conserved cysteine through the conserved F or W. Fields, in order: D gene, J gene, clone size, V gene, CDR3 protein, CDR3 DNA. D genes are given only for firm matches. Clone size is given for some rows only: seen once, a few or many times, or a class if the clone is expanded.

d_call: NA; j_call: TRBJ2-5; clone_size: many; v_call: TRBV20-1; cdr3_aa: CSARRQVQETQYF; cdr3_nt: TGCAGTGCTAGAAGACAGGTTCAAGAGACCCAGTACTTC
d_call: TRBD1; j_call: TRBJ1-2; clone_size: many; v_call: TRBV11-2; cdr3_aa: CASSQTGGPTRF; cdr3_nt: TGTGCCAGCAGCCAAACAGGGGGCCCAACACGCTTC
d_call: NA; j_call: TRBJ2-1; clone_size: NA; v_call: TRBV5-5; cdr3_aa: CAISSEARYNEQFF; cdr3_nt: TGTGCCATCAGCTCGGAGGCCCGCTACAATGAGCAGTTCTTC
d_call: TRBD1; j_call: TRBJ2-1; clone_size: many; v_call: TRBV12-3/TRBV12-4; cdr3_aa: CASKLRDRDHNEQFF; cdr3_nt: TGTGCCAGCAAACTCCGGGACAGGGACCACAATGAGCAGTTCTTC
d_call: NA; j_call: TRBJ1-1; clone_size: many; v_call: TRBV7-9; cdr3_aa: CASSGRKGQKNTEAFF; cdr3_nt: TGTGCCAGCAGCGGACGTAAAGGACAAAAGAACACTGAAGCTTTCTTT
d_call: NA; j_call: TRBJ1-3; clone_size: many; v_call: TRBV5-1; cdr3_aa: CASSPAGDLGNTIYF; cdr3_nt: TGCGCCAGCAGCCCCGCGGGAGACCTTGGAAACACCATATATTTT
d_call: TRBD2; j_call: TRBJ2-2; clone_size: few; v_call: TRBV5-4; cdr3_aa: CASSSGGRGRTGELFF; cdr3_nt: TGTGCCAGTTCTAGCGGGGGGCGGGGTCGGACCGGGGAGCTGTTTTTT
d_call: NA; j_call: TRBJ2-1; clone_size: many; v_call: TRBV20-1; cdr3_aa: CSARDLTLSHEQFF; cdr3_nt: TGCAGTGCTAGAGATTTGACTCTCTCCCATGAGCAGTTCTTC
d_call: NA; j_call: TRBJ2-2; clone_size: many; v_call: TRBV7-9; cdr3_aa: CASSLVYTELFF; cdr3_nt: TGTGCCAGCAGCTTAGTATACACTGAGCTGTTTTTT
d_call: NA; j_call: TRBJ2-5; clone_size: NA; v_call: TRBV6-1; cdr3_aa: CASSEAAGTLGETQYF; cdr3_nt: TGTGCCAGCAGTGAGGCGGCGGGAACCCTTGGGGAGACCCAGTACTTC
d_call: TRBD1; j_call: TRBJ2-5; clone_size: many; v_call: TRBV25-1; cdr3_aa: CASRARGHRSGQYF; cdr3_nt: TGTGCCAGCAGGGCCAGGGGGCATCGGAGTGGCCAGTACTTC
d_call: NA; j_call: TRBJ2-5; clone_size: many; v_call: TRBV5-1; cdr3_aa: CASSRGTEETQYF; cdr3_nt: TGCGCCAGCAGCCGGGGGACAGAAGAGACCCAGTACTTC
d_call: TRBD2; j_call: TRBJ2-5; clone_size: many; v_call: TRBV12-3/TRBV12-4; cdr3_aa: CASSSTRLAQETQYF; cdr3_nt: TGTGCCAGCAGTTCAACTCGACTAGCGCAAGAGACCCAGTACTTC
d_call: NA; j_call: TRBJ2-1; clone_size: few; v_call: TRBV25-1; cdr3_aa: CASSSGRGDEQFF; cdr3_nt: TGTGCCAGCTCCTCCGGTCGGGGAGATGAGCAGTTCTTC
d_call: TRBD2; j_call: TRBJ2-5; clone_size: many; v_call: TRBV5-6; cdr3_aa: CASSLLAGERETQYF; cdr3_nt: TGTGCCAGCAGCTTACTAGCGGGAGAGAGGGAGACCCAGTACTTC
d_call: TRBD2; j_call: TRBJ2-1; clone_size: many; v_call: TRBV20-1; cdr3_aa: CSARLAGGRVEQFF; cdr3_nt: TGCAGTGCTAGACTAGCGGGGGGCCGGGTTGAGCAGTTCTTC
d_call: TRBD2; j_call: TRBJ2-1; clone_size: NA; v_call: TRBV20-1; cdr3_aa: CSARDIRGGEFNEQFF; cdr3_nt: TGCAGTGCTAGAGATATCCGCGGGGGGGAGTTCAATGAGCAGTTCTTC
d_call: NA; j_call: TRBJ1-2; clone_size: many; v_call: TRBV10-3; cdr3_aa: CATTGDINYGYTF; cdr3_nt: TGTGCCACCACGGGAGACATCAACTATGGCTACACCTTC
d_call: TRBD2; j_call: TRBJ2-1; clone_size: few; v_call: TRBV4-1; cdr3_aa: CASSQESAGVVNEQFF; cdr3_nt: TGCGCCAGCAGCCAAGAATCAGCGGGAGTTGTGAATGAGCAGTTCTTC
d_call: NA; j_call: TRBJ1-1; clone_size: many; v_call: TRBV18; cdr3_aa: CASSPWGTEAFF; cdr3_nt: TGTGCCAGCTCACCCTGGGGCACTGAAGCTTTCTTT
d_call: NA; j_call: TRBJ1-1; clone_size: many; v_call: TRBV20-1; cdr3_aa: CSARSGGWEAFF; cdr3_nt: TGCAGTGCTCGAAGTGGGGGCTGGGAAGCTTTCTTT
d_call: NA; j_call: TRBJ2-7; clone_size: many; v_call: TRBV7-3; cdr3_aa: CASSLDLRRFYEQYF; cdr3_nt: TGTGCCAGCAGCTTAGACCTTCGGCGGTTCTACGAGCAGTACTTC
d_call: NA; j_call: TRBJ1-5; clone_size: many; v_call: TRBV5-1; cdr3_aa: CASSLEPGSQPQHF; cdr3_nt: TGCGCCAGCAGCTTGGAGCCGGGTTCTCAGCCCCAGCATTTT
d_call: TRBD1; j_call: TRBJ2-7; clone_size: many; v_call: TRBV4-2; cdr3_aa: CASSHGVQGPYEQYF; cdr3_nt: TGTGCCAGCAGCCACGGGGTACAGGGGCCCTACGAGCAGTACTTC
d_call: TRBD2; j_call: TRBJ2-2; clone_size: NA; v_call: TRBV4-2; cdr3_aa: CASSPVTGGAGELFF; cdr3_nt: TGTGCCAGCAGCCCGGTGACGGGAGGGGCCGGGGAGCTGTTTTTT
d_call: TRBD2; j_call: TRBJ2-7; clone_size: many; v_call: TRBV12-3/TRBV12-4; cdr3_aa: CASGGVEAGGPSYEQYF; cdr3_nt: TGTGCCAGCGGAGGTGTGGAAGCGGGGGGGCCTTCCTACGAGCAGTACTTC
d_call: TRBD1; j_call: TRBJ2-6; clone_size: many; v_call: TRBV24-1; cdr3_aa: CATSDSRDSLSGANVLTF; cdr3_nt: TGTGCCACCAGTGATTCCCGGGACAGCCTATCTGGGGCCAACGTCCTGACTTTC